Listed below are T cell receptor beta chains from one sample, sequenced in a study of siplizumab effects on memory and regulatory T cells. Here immunoSEQ multiplex PCR was the method, and the copy in TCRdb shows in-frame clones only, minus some. The repertoire has 90,000 to 140,000 clones, more than 85% of them found once; the top ten carry about 0.32%. Input material: CD4+ T cells sorted from blood. These receptors were collected from a human donor in good health. Both conserved end residues are part of each CDR3. The D gene is left open where the match is weak. Clone size appears in some rows only: once, few, many, or a class for an expanded clone.

cdr3_nt: TGCGCCAGCAGCCCGACCCGGCTTTTGAGCAATGAGCAGTTCTTC; cdr3_aa: CASSPTRLLSNEQFF; v_call: TRBV4-1; d_call: -; clone_size: -; j_call: TRBJ2-1
cdr3_nt: TGTGCCAGCAGTACGGGGACAGGGATCCTCTATGGCTACACCTTC; cdr3_aa: CASSTGTGILYGYTF; v_call: TRBV6-5; d_call: TRBD1; clone_size: -; j_call: TRBJ1-2
cdr3_nt: TGTGCCAGCACTTCACTGCGTTGGGCAGGGGAGGGCTACACCTTC; cdr3_aa: CASTSLRWAGEGYTF; v_call: TRBV2; d_call: -; clone_size: once; j_call: TRBJ1-2
cdr3_nt: TGTGCCAGCAGCCCTTCGCTGGTATACAGCGAGCAGTACTTC; cdr3_aa: CASSPSLVYSEQYF; v_call: TRBV7-8; d_call: -; clone_size: -; j_call: TRBJ2-7
cdr3_nt: TGCAGCGCCGACAGGGGATCCTACAATGAGCAGTTCTTC; cdr3_aa: CSADRGSYNEQFF; v_call: TRBV29-1; d_call: TRBD1; clone_size: once; j_call: TRBJ2-1
cdr3_nt: TGTGCCAGCTCAACGGGGGGGGCTTTCTACGAGCAGTACTTC; cdr3_aa: CASSTGGAFYEQYF; v_call: TRBV18; d_call: TRBD2; clone_size: -; j_call: TRBJ2-7
cdr3_nt: TGTGCCAGCAGCCGGACAGTGATGAACACTGAAGCTTTCTTT; cdr3_aa: CASSRTVMNTEAFF; v_call: TRBV5-6; d_call: -; clone_size: -; j_call: TRBJ1-1
cdr3_nt: TGTGCCAGCAGCTTAGCAGGGACATTGAGCACTGAAGCTTTCTTT; cdr3_aa: CASSLAGTLSTEAFF; v_call: TRBV7-8; d_call: -; clone_size: -; j_call: TRBJ1-1
cdr3_nt: TGTGCCAGCAGCGTAAGCTTGGGGAACACTGAAGCTTTCTTT; cdr3_aa: CASSVSLGNTEAFF; v_call: TRBV9; d_call: -; clone_size: -; j_call: TRBJ1-1
cdr3_nt: TGTGCCATCAGTTTACAGGGTTCGGGCACTGAAGCTTTCTTT; cdr3_aa: CAISLQGSGTEAFF; v_call: TRBV10-3; d_call: -; clone_size: -; j_call: TRBJ1-1
cdr3_nt: TGTGCAAGTCGCTTAGGGGGGGAAGAAACGAACACTGAAGCTTTCTTT; cdr3_aa: CASRLGGEETNTEAFF; v_call: TRBV12-2; d_call: -; clone_size: -; j_call: TRBJ1-1
cdr3_nt: TGTGGAGCGAAGAGCTCTGGAAACACCATATATTTT; cdr3_aa: CGAKSSGNTIYF; v_call: TRBV6-5; d_call: -; clone_size: -; j_call: TRBJ1-3
cdr3_nt: TGTGCCAGCAGCTCCGGGGACAGGACAACTCGCGACGAGCAGTACTTC; cdr3_aa: CASSSGDRTTRDEQYF; v_call: TRBV7-9; d_call: TRBD1; clone_size: once; j_call: TRBJ2-7
cdr3_nt: TGTGCCAGTAGTCGGAAGACAGGACCCTACGAGCAGTACTTC; cdr3_aa: CASSRKTGPYEQYF; v_call: TRBV19; d_call: -; clone_size: once; j_call: TRBJ2-7
cdr3_nt: TGTGCCAGCAGCTCCCTGGGGGGCGCCGACACTGAAGCTTTCTTT; cdr3_aa: CASSSLGGADTEAFF; v_call: TRBV11-3; d_call: -; clone_size: -; j_call: TRBJ1-1
cdr3_nt: TGTGCCAGCAGCGGGTACAATGAGCAGTTCTTC; cdr3_aa: CASSGYNEQFF; v_call: TRBV14; d_call: -; clone_size: -; j_call: TRBJ2-1
cdr3_nt: TGTGCCAGCAGCCCCAACCCTAATTCACCCCTCCACTTT; cdr3_aa: CASSPNPNSPLHF; v_call: TRBV7-3; d_call: -; clone_size: -; j_call: TRBJ1-6
cdr3_nt: TGTGCCAGCAGCTTTCCAGCGGGGGCCGCCGGGGACACCGGGGAGCTGTTTTTT; cdr3_aa: CASSFPAGAAGDTGELFF; v_call: TRBV7-2; d_call: TRBD2; clone_size: -; j_call: TRBJ2-2
cdr3_nt: TGTGCCAGCAGCAAAGACGGAGTAGCGGCCACAGATACGCAGTATTTT; cdr3_aa: CASSKDGVAATDTQYF; v_call: TRBV21-1; d_call: -; clone_size: -; j_call: TRBJ2-3
cdr3_nt: TGTGCCAGCAGTGAAGGGGCAGGGGAGAACACTGAAGCTTTCTTT; cdr3_aa: CASSEGAGENTEAFF; v_call: TRBV25-1; d_call: -; clone_size: -; j_call: TRBJ1-1
cdr3_nt: TGTGCCAGTGAAGGTGAAGTTGGTTCACCCCTCCACTTT; cdr3_aa: CASEGEVGSPLHF; v_call: TRBV25-1; d_call: -; clone_size: -; j_call: TRBJ1-6
cdr3_nt: TGTGCCAGCAGCTTCCCATCTGGGGCCAACGTCCTGACTTTC; cdr3_aa: CASSFPSGANVLTF; v_call: TRBV7-2; d_call: -; clone_size: -; j_call: TRBJ2-6
cdr3_nt: TGTGCCAGCAGTGAAGGGGTTAAGGACACTGAAGCTTTCTTT; cdr3_aa: CASSEGVKDTEAFF; v_call: TRBV2; d_call: -; clone_size: -; j_call: TRBJ1-1
cdr3_nt: TGTGCCAGCAGTGTTGCCGGGGGGAGTTCTGTCGAGCAGTACTTC; cdr3_aa: CASSVAGGSSVEQYF; v_call: TRBV6-1; d_call: TRBD2; clone_size: -; j_call: TRBJ2-7
cdr3_nt: TGTGCCAGCAGCTTCGAAAACGCTTTAGTCTGGGGCGGAGAGACCCAGTACTTC; cdr3_aa: CASSFENALVWGGETQYF; v_call: TRBV5-6; d_call: -; clone_size: once; j_call: TRBJ2-5
cdr3_nt: TGTGCCAGCAGTGTGTTGGGGGTAGACACTGAAGCTTTCTTT; cdr3_aa: CASSVLGVDTEAFF; v_call: TRBV2; d_call: -; clone_size: -; j_call: TRBJ1-1
cdr3_nt: TGCGCCAGCAGCGCGACAGGGGACGGAGGCGGCTACACCTTC; cdr3_aa: CASSATGDGGGYTF; v_call: TRBV5-1; d_call: TRBD1; clone_size: -; j_call: TRBJ1-2
cdr3_nt: TGTGCCAGCAGCTTAGATAATATCGGGACAGAAGGAAACACCATATATTTT; cdr3_aa: CASSLDNIGTEGNTIYF; v_call: TRBV11-3; d_call: TRBD1; clone_size: -; j_call: TRBJ1-3
cdr3_nt: TGTGCCAGCTCATTAGGGGGTAGGGGCACTGAAGCTTTCTTT; cdr3_aa: CASSLGGRGTEAFF; v_call: TRBV18; d_call: -; clone_size: -; j_call: TRBJ1-1
cdr3_nt: TGTGCCAGCAGCTTAGGTGGCAGGGCCGGACTAGGGAACACAGATACGCAGTATTTT; cdr3_aa: CASSLGGRAGLGNTDTQYF; v_call: TRBV7-9; d_call: TRBD2; clone_size: -; j_call: TRBJ2-3
cdr3_nt: TGTGCCAGCAGCTTAGGAGGACAGGGAGTGAACACTGAAGCTTTCTTT; cdr3_aa: CASSLGGQGVNTEAFF; v_call: TRBV7-9; d_call: TRBD1; clone_size: -; j_call: TRBJ1-1
cdr3_nt: TGCGCCAGCAGTGCCGGTCCCAAGACTGGCTTTTACAATGAGCAGTTCTTC; cdr3_aa: CASSAGPKTGFYNEQFF; v_call: TRBV10-1; d_call: -; clone_size: -; j_call: TRBJ2-1